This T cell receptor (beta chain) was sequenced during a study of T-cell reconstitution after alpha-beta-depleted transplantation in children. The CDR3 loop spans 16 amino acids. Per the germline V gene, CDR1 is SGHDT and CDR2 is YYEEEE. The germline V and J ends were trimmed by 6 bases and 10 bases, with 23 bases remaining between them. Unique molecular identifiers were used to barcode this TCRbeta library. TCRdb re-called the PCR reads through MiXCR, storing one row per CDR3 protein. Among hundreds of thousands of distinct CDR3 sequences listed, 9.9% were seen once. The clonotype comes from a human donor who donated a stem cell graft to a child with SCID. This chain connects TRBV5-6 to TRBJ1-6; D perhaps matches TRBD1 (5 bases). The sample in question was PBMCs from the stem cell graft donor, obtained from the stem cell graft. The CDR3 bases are TGTGCCAGCAACCCCCGTGGGGGAAGCGTATTCTCACCCCTCCACTTT. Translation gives CASNPRGGSVFSPLHF.